The clone carrying this TCR beta chain was detected only a few times. Its antigen is unknown. The data belong to a study of T cell repertoires in cytomegalovirus infection. Turning to the study itself: As its CMV epitopes, the study selected recently identified HLA-C-restricted and well-studied HLA-B-restricted targets. A matching HLA type, together with CMV infection, was signaled by public TCR beta signatures. Overall study results and limits: Predominance within the ex vivo response was attributable to HLA-C-restricted CMV-specific TCR beta clonotypes.

TCRdb used MiXCR to reprocess the reads, holding one entry per CDR3 protein. This table holds some 500,000 distinct CDR3 sequences, 40% found once. The sequencing used cultured PBMCs, collected from culture after CMV antigen stimulation. The sequence derives from a human donor in good health (CMV status not recorded). Some clones in this sample may be carry-over from other donors' samples.

The CDR3 region is CASSLSHGYTF. In DNA, the CDR3 is TGTGCCAGCAGCCTTTCCCACGGCTACACCTTC. V usage is TRBV5-6 and J usage is TRBJ1-2, with D hard to call. Deletions cut 4 bases from V and 8 bases from J, with 9 bases between. The CDR3 runs to 11 residues. Germline CDR1 SGHDT, CDR2 YYEEEE.